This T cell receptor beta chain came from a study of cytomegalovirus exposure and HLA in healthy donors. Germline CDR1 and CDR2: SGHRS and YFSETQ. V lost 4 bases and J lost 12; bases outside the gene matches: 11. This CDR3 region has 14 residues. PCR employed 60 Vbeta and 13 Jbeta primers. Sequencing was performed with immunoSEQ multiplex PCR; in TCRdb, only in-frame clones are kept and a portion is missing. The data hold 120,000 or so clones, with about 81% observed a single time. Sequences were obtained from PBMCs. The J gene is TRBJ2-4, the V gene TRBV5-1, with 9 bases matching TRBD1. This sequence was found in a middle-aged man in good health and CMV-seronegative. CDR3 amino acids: CASSPGTGFDSQYF. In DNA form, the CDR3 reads TGCGCCAGCAGCCCCGGGACAGGGTTTGACAGTCAGTACTTC.